One and the same sample provided the 21 T cell receptor beta chains below, sequenced in a study of glioma-infiltrating T cells. Amplification of TCR alpha and beta CDR3 regions from RNA used iRepertoire nested multiplex PCR. From the multiplex PCR reads, TCRdb called clonotypes with MiXCR, one entry per CDR3 protein. The table shows about 180,000 distinct CDR3 sequences, with 43% occurring only once. Source material: glioma tissue, nonneoplastic brain tissue, or PBMCs (not recorded which). These receptors came from a human donor with low-grade glioma or glioblastoma, undergoing nonglioma brain surgery, or in good health (not recorded which).

The chain employs TRBV7-9 and TRBJ2-7, with 9 bases aligning to TRBD1. Trimming at V came to 5 bases and at J to 5 bases, leaving 13 bases not matched to a gene. Looked up from germline, CDR1 is SEHNR and CDR2 is FQNEAQ (reference sequence). This CDR3 spans 16 amino acids. The CDR3 protein is CASSPRRGTGLHEQYF. Here the CDR3 DNA reads TGTGCCAGCAGCCCCCGACGTGGGACAGGGCTCCACGAGCAGTACTTC.

This rearrangement joins TRBV7-9 to TRBJ2-1; the match to TRBD2 covers 11 bases. The CDR3 consists of 16 residues. Trimming took 2 bases from V and 8 from J; bases not matched to a gene: 8. Per the germline V gene, CDR1 is SEHNR and CDR2 is FQNEAQ (reference sequence). The CDR3 region is CASSLSASGRSHEQFF. CDR3 DNA sequence: TGTGCCAGCAGCTTATCAGCTAGCGGGAGGTCTCATGAGCAGTTCTTC.

This clonotype showed up many times. The chain couples TRBV29-1 to TRBJ1-1; D perhaps matches TRBD1 (6 bases). Trimming cost V 4 bases and J 7 bases, with 10 bases left between them. Germline CDR1 is SQVTM and CDR2 is ANQGSEA. The CDR3 has 11 residues. The CDR3 loop reads CSVGGANEAFF. CDR3 DNA sequence: TGCAGCGTTGGGGGGGCTAATGAAGCTTTCTTT.

This clonotype has a count of ten or more. The chain is built from TRBV5-4 and TRBJ1-1; D not resolved. Trimming removed 0 bases from V and 4 bases from J, with 7 bases in between. The CDR3 is made up of 13 amino acids. Germline V gene lookup returns CDR1 SGHNT and CDR2 YYREEE (reference sequence). CDR3 sequence (DNA): TGTGCCAGCAGCTTGGCCGCCGGCACTGAAGCTTTCTTT. It specifies CASSLAAGTEAFF.

Of note for this clonotype: Germline and junction disagree at one end, which may indicate a read error. The V and J genes are TRBV20-1 and TRBJ2-2; perhaps TRBD2 as D (5 bases). In germline, CDR1 is DFQATT, CDR2 SNEGSKA (reference sequence). The CDR3 has 15 amino acids. CDR3 sequence: CSATRRTANTGELFF. CDR3 DNA sequence: TGCAGTGCTACCCGGAGGACGGCGAACACAGGGGAGCTGTTTTTT.

This clonotype came up a few times. The V gene is TRBV4-1, the J gene TRBJ2-6, with unresolved D. The CDR3 has 15 amino acids. In germline, CDR1 is MGHRA, CDR2 YSYEKL. The V end was cut by 4 bases, the J end by 0 bases, with 7 bases between. The CDR3 coding sequence is TGCGCCAGCAGCCGGGCGGACTCTGGGGCCAACGTCCTGACTTTC. Amino acids: CASSRADSGANVLTF.

Turning to this clonotype: This is likely a read error, given that the CDR3 carries no conserved phenylalanine or tryptophan at its end. The chain joins TRBV2 to TRBJ1-6; D unclear. Trimming pared 4 bases from V and 9 bases from J, leaving 16 bases between. Per the germline V gene, CDR1 is SNHLY and CDR2 is FYNNEI. This CDR3 has 15 amino acids. The CDR3 reads CASSVTTWGGSPLHI. The DNA of the CDR3 is TGTGCCAGCAGTGTTACGACATGGGGAGGTTCACCCCTCCACATT.

With regard to this clonotype: One junction end disagrees with the germline gene, perhaps due to a read error. V gene TRBV24-1 combines with J gene TRBJ1-5, with D possibly being TRBD1 (6 bases). Germline V gene sequence: CDR1 KGHDR, CDR2 SFDVKD. CDR3 size: 13 residues. Written as DNA, the CDR3 is TGTGCCACCAGTGGGACAGACAATAAGCCCCAGGATTTT. Its translation is CATSGTDNKPQDF.

The DNA of the CDR3 is TGTGCCAGCAGTGAAGGGGCTAGCGGGATGACAGATACGCAGTATTTT. Protein: CASSEGASGMTDTQYF. The V gene is TRBV2, the J gene TRBJ2-3, with TRBD2 identical over 9 bases. Unmatched junction bases numbered 5, after V lost 1 base and J lost 3 bases. Germline V gene sequence: CDR1 SNHLY, CDR2 FYNNEI. The CDR3 has 16 amino acids.

Only one count was recorded for this clonotype. A much larger clone differs from this one at a single base, so this may be a read error. The V call is TRBV7-9, the J call TRBJ2-1; a possible D gene is TRBD2 (6 bases). CDR1 and CDR2 (germline): SEHNR, FQNEAQ (reference sequence). CDR3 length equals 18 residues. This CDR3 reads CASSLAVGGLGSYNEQSF. As DNA, the CDR3 is TGTGCCAGCAGCTTAGCCGTGGGGGGTTTGGGATCCTACAATGAGCAGTCCTTC.

This clonotype was seen many times. The V call is TRBV6-1, the J call TRBJ2-5, with D possibly being TRBD1 (6 bases). Germline CDR1 MNHNS, CDR2 SASEGT. The ends were cut back, 2 bases at V and 5 bases at J, with 12 bases in the middle. The CDR3 is made up of 14 amino acids. CDR3 sequence: CASSENRVLETQYF. In DNA, the CDR3 is TGTGCCAGCAGTGAAAACAGGGTTTTGGAGACCCAGTACTTC.

The rearrangement uses TRBV19 and TRBJ2-5, with D possibly matching TRBD1 (5 bases). The CDR3 has 12 amino acids. Trimming left V 10 bases short and J 5 bases short, with 14 bases between. Germline CDR1 and CDR2: LNHDA and SQIVND (reference sequence). The CDR3 here is CATWTTVETQYF. The CDR3 coding sequence is TGTGCCACCTGGACAACGGTTGAGACCCAGTACTTC.

This clonotype has more than one count but fewer than ten. One base away lies a much larger clone, so this may be a sequencing read error. The V gene is TRBV25-1, the J gene TRBJ1-5; the D gene is possibly TRBD1 (5 bases). Germline V gene lookup returns CDR1 MGHDK and CDR2 SYGVNS. This CDR3 contains 14 residues. This chain's CDR3 is CSSGGPGGNQPQHF. The CDR3, as DNA: TGTTCCAGTGGGGGTCCCGGCGGAAATCAGCCCCAGCATTTT. Full variable domain (missing parts from reference TRBV25-1 and TRBJ1-5): EADIYQTPRYLVIGTGKKITLECSQTMGHDKMYWYQQDPGMELHLIHYSYGVNSTEKGDLSSESTVSRIRTEHFPLTLESARPSHTSQYLCSSGGPGGNQPQHFGDGTRLSIL.

The V and J genes are TRBV12-3 or TRBV12-4 and TRBJ2-1, with TRBD2 matching over 11 bases. V lost 5 bases to trimming and J lost 7 bases; unmatched junction nucleotides: 10. This CDR3 spans 16 amino acids. The chain's CDR3 is CASSPAGSGRGNEQFF. The CDR3 DNA follows: TGTGCCAGCAGTCCCGCGGGTAGCGGGAGGGGTAATGAGCAGTTCTTC.

The chain couples TRBV12-3 or TRBV12-4 to TRBJ1-3, with D unclear. V lost 1 base and J 2 bases, leaving 9 bases between the germline ends. CDR3 size: 15 residues. In DNA form, the CDR3 reads TGTGCCAGCAGTTTAGGGACCATCGCTGGAAACACCATATATTTT. Amino acid sequence: CASSLGTIAGNTIYF.

This chain connects TRBV28 to TRBJ2-7; 7 positions match TRBD1. Trimming cost V 6 bases and J 5 bases; bases outside gene matches: 10. Per germline, CDR1 MDHEN and CDR2 SYDVKM. The CDR3 contains 14 residues. This chain's CDR3 is CASSSAGQANEQYF. The CDR3 DNA reads as TGTGCCAGCAGCAGCGCAGGACAGGCCAACGAGCAGTACTTC.

This clonotype was seen repeatedly, ten times or more. V is TRBV7-9 and J is TRBJ2-5; the match to TRBD1 covers 9 bases. The V and J ends lost 2 bases and 5 bases, in that order; junction bases with no gene match: 3. Germline V gene sequence: CDR1 SEHNR, CDR2 FQNEAQ (reference sequence). CDR3 length: 14 residues. CDR3 DNA sequence: TGTGCCAGCAGCTTAAACAGGGGGCCTGAGACCCAGTACTTC. This translates into CASSLNRGPETQYF.

This clonotype turned up a few times. The chain joins TRBV3-1 to TRBJ1-1; a possible D gene is TRBD1 (5 bases). CDR3 length equals 15 residues. The V end lost 4 bases, the J end lost 1 base, and 13 bases lay between the germline ends. Germline values: CDR1 LGHDT, CDR2 YNNKEL (reference sequence). In DNA, the CDR3 is TGTGCCAGCAGCCCCACCGGGACTGGGAACACTGAAGCTTTCTTT. Translation gives CASSPTGTGNTEAFF.

V is TRBV28 and J is TRBJ2-7; D ambiguous. The CDR3 length is 14 residues. The V gene's germline CDR1 is MDHEN and CDR2 SYDVKM. Between the trimmed V and J ends, which lost 7 bases and 7 bases, there was a span of 20 bases. CDR3 in DNA: TGTGCCAGCACATCTAGTGCTACATTCCAGGAGCAGTACTTC. Its protein is CASTSSATFQEQYF.

Comments on this clonotype: This may arise from a read error, as a much more abundant clone is one base away. The chain links TRBV7-6 to TRBJ1-4; D gene unclear. The CDR3 is made up of 13 amino acids. The germline gives CDR1 SGHVS, CDR2 FNYEAQ. This CDR3 reads CSSSLVQDEKLFF. The CDR3 DNA follows: TGTTCCAGCAGCTTAGTGCAGGACGAAAAACTGTTTTTT.

V usage is TRBV5-4 and J usage is TRBJ2-6; TRBD2 is a possible D gene (7 bases). The germline CDR1 and CDR2 sequences are SGHNT and YYREEE (reference sequence). The CDR3 covers 17 residues. Trimming pared 0 bases from V and 4 bases from J, leaving 14 bases between. This CDR3 is CASSLVRGATGANVLTF. CDR3 bases: TGTGCCAGCAGCTTGGTACGGGGGGCAACGGGGGCCAACGTCCTGACTTTC.